These 15 T cell receptor beta chains share one sample of origin, sequenced in a study of blood T cells in healthy people across ages. A J-beta primer mix and a sample-barcoded 5' primer were used in a second PCR of about 7 to 11 cycles. Via MiXCR, TCRdb re-called the 5' RACE reads, giving one row per CDR3 protein. Here the sample spans about 1.7 million distinct CDR3 sequences, about 28% being singletons. Source material: blood. These receptors were taken from a young woman in good health.

Notes on this clonotype: This clone may be a read error of a much larger clone one base away. The chain uses TRBV9 and TRBJ2-5, with 7 bases aligning to TRBD2. TRBJ2-7 explains the end of the DNA better; the J call may be wrong. CDR3 length: 14 residues. CDR1 and CDR2 from the germline V gene are SGDLS and YYNGEE. The CDR3 loop reads CASSHGLEVGEQYF. Written as DNA, the CDR3 is TGTGCCAGCAGCCACGGACTAGAAGTGGGCGAGCAGTACTTC.

The rearrangement links TRBV20-1 to TRBJ1-2, with 9 nucleotides matching TRBD1. With V trimmed by 8 bases and J by 3 bases, 10 bases remained unmatched. This CDR3 is built from 14 residues. From germline, CDR1 is DFQATT and CDR2 SNEGSKA (reference sequence). CDR3 region: CSTRDRDSYYGYTF. For the CDR3, the DNA is TGCAGTACACGGGACAGGGATTCGTACTATGGCTACACCTTC.

With regard to this clonotype: One end of the junction does not line up with germline, which may come from a read error. The J gene is TRBJ2-4, the V gene TRBV12-3 or TRBV12-4; the D gene is possibly TRBD2 (6 bases). The CDR3 has 17 residues. The chain's CDR3 is CAGSLGRGLLAKNIQYF. In nucleotides, the CDR3 is TGTGCCGGCAGTTTAGGACGGGGGTTACTAGCCAAAAACATTCAGTACTTC.

This clonotype was detected ten times or more. The chain joins TRBV7-9 to TRBJ2-7; weak D call: TRBD2 (6 bases). In germline, CDR1 is SEHNR, CDR2 FQNEAQ (reference sequence). The CDR3 is 13 amino acids. The V and J ends lost 4 bases and 2 bases respectively, with 9 bases between them. CDR3 amino acids: CASSSWGAYEQYF. CDR3 coding DNA: TGTGCCAGCAGCTCCTGGGGGGCCTACGAGCAGTACTTC.

This clonotype was detected only a few times. V gene TRBV7-6 combines with J gene TRBJ1-1; unclear D gene. CDR1 and CDR2 from the germline V gene are SGHVS and FNYEAQ. CDR3 length: 15 amino acids. V dropped 0 bases and J dropped 0 bases, with 8 bases sitting between them. In nucleotides, the CDR3 is TGTGCCAGCAGCTTAGCGGAGGTCATGAACACTGAAGCTTTCTTT. Protein: CASSLAEVMNTEAFF.

Only a few counts were recorded for this clonotype. The chain uses TRBV29-1 and TRBJ1-1; TRBD1 might be the D (5 bases). With 2 bases removed from V and 5 bases from J, the gap between germline ends came to 18 bases. The CDR3 is made up of 15 amino acids. Germline V lookup: CDR1 SQVTM, CDR2 ANQGSEA. CDR3 DNA: TGCAGCGTTGAACGGGGGGGGAGGATCAGGACTGAAGCTTTCTTT. Translated, it gives CSVERGGRIRTEAFF.

As concerns this clonotype: It is likely a read error, because the conserved phenylalanine at the end of the CDR3 is missing. V gene TRBV11-2 combines with J gene TRBJ1-6; 7 bases match TRBD1. V trimming: 4 bases; J trimming: 10 bases; junction bases outside the gene matches: 7. The V gene's germline CDR1 is SGHAT and CDR2 FQNNGV. The CDR3 sequence is 14 residues long. The CDR3, as DNA: TGTGCCAGCAGCTCAGGGACAGCGGGATCACCCCTCCACTGT. It translates to CASSSGTAGSPLHC.

The rearrangement uses TRBV28 and TRBJ1-4; a weak D match, TRBD1 (5 bases). Germline lookup yields CDR1 MDHEN and CDR2 SYDVKM. The CDR3 length is 18 residues. V was pared by 5 bases and J by 1 base, with 20 bases between. CDR3 sequence reads: CASSPPKGWIRTNEKLFF. The CDR3 DNA is TGTGCCAGCAGTCCTCCTAAGGGGTGGATTCGAACTAATGAAAAACTGTTTTTT.

This clonotype was detected many times. V is TRBV2 and J is TRBJ2-1, with 13 bases aligning to TRBD2. The CDR3 has 15 residues. Looked up from germline, CDR1 is SNHLY and CDR2 is FYNNEI. V was clipped by 9 bases and J by 5 bases; unmatched bases: 7. CDR3: CASEAGTSGDNEQFF. The CDR3 nucleotides are TGTGCCAGTGAAGCCGGGACTAGCGGGGACAATGAGCAGTTCTTC.

The chain combines TRBV5-1 with TRBJ2-1; 8 bases match TRBD1. Germline lookup yields CDR1 SGHRS and CDR2 YFSETQ. The V and J ends lost 5 bases and 6 bases, in that order; junction bases with no gene match: 16. This CDR3 has 17 residues. The CDR3 coding sequence is TGCGCCAGCAGGAACCCCGCCGCCGGACAGGGCACCAATGAGCAGTTCTTC. Residues: CASRNPAAGQGTNEQFF.

At least ten counts were recorded for this clonotype. The rearrangement links TRBV7-3 to TRBJ2-7; 9 bases align to TRBD1. Germline V gene data show CDR1 as SGHTA and CDR2 as FQGTGA. CDR3 length: 14 amino acids. With V trimmed by 5 bases and J by 5 bases, 7 bases remained unmatched. DNA of the CDR3: TGTGCCAGCAGCCCAGGACAGGGGAGGAACGAGCAGTACTTC. Amino acids: CASSPGQGRNEQYF.

The rearrangement links TRBV7-2 to TRBJ2-1; TRBD1 aligns across 7 bases. This CDR3 contains 15 residues. In germline, CDR1 is SGHTA, CDR2 FQGNSA. Unmatched junction bases numbered 9, after V lost 5 bases and J lost 5 bases. The CDR3 DNA is TGTGCCAGCAGCCCCCAAGGGACAGCGAACAATGAGCAGTTCTTC. Amino acids: CASSPQGTANNEQFF. Variable domain in full (rest from reference TRBV7-2 and TRBJ2-1): GAGVSQSPSNKVTEKGKDVELRCDPISGHTALYWYRQSLGQGLEFLIYFQGNSAPDKSGLPSDRFSAERTGGSVSTLTIQRTQQEDSAVYLCASSPQGTANNEQFFGPGTRLTVL.

This clonotype appeared a few times. The chain uses TRBV20-1 and TRBJ2-7, with a tentative D call TRBD1 (6 bases). CDR1 is DFQATT, CDR2 SNEGSKA, per germline (reference sequence). The V end was cut by 5 bases, the J end by 1 base, with 12 bases between. The CDR3 totals 13 residues. The CDR3 region is CSAEDRVSYEQYF. The CDR3 coding sequence is TGCAGTGCTGAGGACAGAGTTTCCTACGAGCAGTACTTC.

The chain joins TRBV6-5 to TRBJ1-4, with TRBD1 identical over 9 bases. The CDR3 has 15 residues. In germline, CDR1 is MNHEY, CDR2 SVGAGI. The V gene end was trimmed by 4 bases and the J gene end by 5 bases; junction bases not matched to a gene: 5. The CDR3: CASSFTGGENEKLFF. In nucleotides, the CDR3 is TGTGCCAGCAGTTTTACAGGGGGCGAGAATGAAAAACTGTTTTTT.

This clonotype was counted a few times. V is TRBV10-3 and J is TRBJ2-3; D is possibly TRBD2 (5 bases). The CDR3 length is 15 residues. Germline loops: CDR1 ENHRY, CDR2 SYGVKD. With 2 bases removed from V and 1 base from J, the gap between germline ends came to 10 bases. The CDR3 sequence: CAISEEGTGTDTQYF. CDR3 bases: TGTGCCATCAGTGAGGAGGGAACGGGCACAGATACGCAGTATTTT.